Detailed here is one T cell receptor (beta chain). The PCR ran on 60 Vbeta and 13 Jbeta primers. The data were produced by immunoSEQ multiplex PCR, yet TCRdb's version contains in-frame clones alone and is incomplete. The data hold about 89,000 clones, with roughly 70% observed a single time. This entry comes from a study of cytomegalovirus exposure and HLA in healthy donors. The sequenced sample consisted of PBMCs. The clonotype was recovered from a male donor in good health and CMV-seronegative.

The CDR3 region has the DNA TGTGCCAGCAGCTTCGACGGGACACCCGCAGAAGAAGCTTTCTTT. Amino acids: CASSFDGTPAEEAFF. This chain connects TRBV7-8 to TRBJ1-1, with D possibly being TRBD1 (6 bases). The CDR3 runs to 15 residues. The V end was cut by 3 bases, the J end by 8 bases, with 19 bases between. CDR1 SGHVS and CDR2 FQNEAQ come from the germline V gene.